What follows is one T cell receptor beta chain and its context. Its target is unknown. The CDR3 has 14 residues. CDR1 and CDR2 (germline): SGHDN, FVKESK. The V end lost 3 bases, the J end lost 1 base, and 6 bases lay between the germline ends. A single record per CDR3 protein comes from TCRdb applying MiXCR to the reads. This sample yields 90,000 to 110,000 distinct CDR3 sequences, of which 25% to 30% are seen a single time; approximately 78% belongs to the top ten. This entry is derived from a study of T cell repertoires in cytomegalovirus infection. Study information: Well-studied HLA-B-restricted epitopes and recently identified HLA-C-restricted epitopes of CMV were both used in the study. A matching HLA type, together with CMV infection, was signaled by public TCR beta signatures. Findings and limits, study-wide: HLA-C-restricted CMV clonotypes gave the most frequent clonotype in two of eight donors. Individuals carrying CMV plus the relevant HLA were identified by cumulative frequency of public TCR beta families.

This sequence joins TRBV14 and TRBJ2-2, with D perhaps TRBD2 (6 bases). Sequences were derived from CD8+ T cells from cultured PBMCs, sampled from culture after CMV antigen stimulation. The receptor's source is a human donor in good health (CMV status not recorded). Some clones in this sample may be carry-over from other donors' samples. Here the CDR3 DNA reads TGTGCCAGCAGCCACGGGGGGAACACCGGGGAGCTGTTTTTT. Translated: CASSHGGNTGELFF.